This note documents a single T cell receptor (beta chain) sequence. The germline V gene encodes CDR1 SQVTM and CDR2 ANQGSEA. V was pared by 3 bases and J by 7 bases, with 5 bases of the junction left unmatched. The length of the CDR3 is 12 residues. The sample belongs to a study of blood T cell repertoires in COVID-19. Study information: Donors in the United States, Italy and Spain gave samples during acute or convalescent COVID-19. Sample material is recorded as cDNA or gDNA derived from T cells, B-cell-depleted T cells, or PBMCs.

Per the original data handling: Reference gene primer amplification gave estimated nucleated cell counts. Repertoires were generated with immunoSEQ multiplex PCR, while TCRdb's copy carries only in-frame clones and drops some. V, J and clone size are those of that table, while D and trimming were read from the DNA. The sample lists about 140,000 clones, approximately 84% occurring once. The chain links TRBV29-1 to TRBJ1-2, with 7 positions matching TRBD1. Sequenced sample: peripheral blood. The origin of this receptor is a woman aged 55-70 years with acute or convalescent COVID-19. CDR3 sequence (DNA): TGCAGCGTTGACCCAGGGGGATTTGGCTACACCTTC. Protein: CSVDPGGFGYTF.